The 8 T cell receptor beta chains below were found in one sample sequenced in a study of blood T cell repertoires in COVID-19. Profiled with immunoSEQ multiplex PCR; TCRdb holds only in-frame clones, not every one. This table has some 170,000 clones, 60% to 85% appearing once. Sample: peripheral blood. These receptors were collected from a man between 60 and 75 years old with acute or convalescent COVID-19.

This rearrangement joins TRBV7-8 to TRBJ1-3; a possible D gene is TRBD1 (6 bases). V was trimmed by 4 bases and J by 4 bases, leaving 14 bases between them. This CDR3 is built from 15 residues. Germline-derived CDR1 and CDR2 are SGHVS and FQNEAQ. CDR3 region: CASSYTTGWGNTIYF. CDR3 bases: TGTGCCAGCAGCTACACGACAGGATGGGGAAACACCATATATTTT.

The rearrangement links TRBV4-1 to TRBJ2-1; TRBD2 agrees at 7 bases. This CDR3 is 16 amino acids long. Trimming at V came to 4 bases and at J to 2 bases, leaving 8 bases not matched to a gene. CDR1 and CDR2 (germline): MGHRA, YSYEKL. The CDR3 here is CASSPRWGGTYNEQFF. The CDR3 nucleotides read TGCGCCAGCAGCCCTCGCTGGGGGGGAACCTACAATGAGCAGTTCTTC.

The CDR3 nucleotides are TGTGCCAGCACCCCGACAGGGTCTAACTATGGCTACACCTTC. Translation gives CASTPTGSNYGYTF. J is TRBJ1-2 and V is TRBV6-5, with 7 bases that match TRBD1. This CDR3 has 14 residues. Trimming cost V 7 bases and J 0 bases; bases outside gene matches: 5. Germline-derived CDR1 and CDR2 are MNHEY and SVGAGI.

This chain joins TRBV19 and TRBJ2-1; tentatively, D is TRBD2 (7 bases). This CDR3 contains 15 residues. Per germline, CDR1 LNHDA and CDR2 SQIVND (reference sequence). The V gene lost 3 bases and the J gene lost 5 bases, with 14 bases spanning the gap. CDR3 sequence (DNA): TGTGCCAGTAGTATCACCGGGGGGCCCGACAATGAGCAGTTCTTC. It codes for CASSITGGPDNEQFF. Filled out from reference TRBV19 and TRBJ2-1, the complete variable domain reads DGGITQSPKYLFRKEGQNVTLSCEQNLNHDAMYWYRQDPGQGLRLIYYSQIVNDFQKGDIAEGYSVSREKKESFPLTVTSAQKNPTAFYLCASSITGGPDNEQFFGPGTRLTVL.

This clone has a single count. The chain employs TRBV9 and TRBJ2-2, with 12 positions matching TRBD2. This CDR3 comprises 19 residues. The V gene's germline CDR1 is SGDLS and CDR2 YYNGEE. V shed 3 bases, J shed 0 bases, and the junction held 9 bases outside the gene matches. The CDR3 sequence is CASSARLAGEHANTGELFF. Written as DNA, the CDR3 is TGTGCCAGCAGCGCGCGACTAGCGGGGGAACACGCGAACACCGGGGAGCTGTTTTTT. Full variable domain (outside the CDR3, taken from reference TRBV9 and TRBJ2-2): DSGVTQTPKHLITATGQRVTLRCSPRSGDLSVYWYQQSLDQGLQFLIQYYNGEERAKGNILERFSAQQFPDLHSELNLSSLELGDSALYFCASSARLAGEHANTGELFFGEGSRLTVL.

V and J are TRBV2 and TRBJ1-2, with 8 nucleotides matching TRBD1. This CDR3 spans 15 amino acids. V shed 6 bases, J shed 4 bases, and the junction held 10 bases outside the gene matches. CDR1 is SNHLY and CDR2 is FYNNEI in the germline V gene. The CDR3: CASSEQGARGYGYTF. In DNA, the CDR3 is TGTGCCAGCAGCGAGCAGGGGGCGCGGGGCTATGGCTACACCTTC.

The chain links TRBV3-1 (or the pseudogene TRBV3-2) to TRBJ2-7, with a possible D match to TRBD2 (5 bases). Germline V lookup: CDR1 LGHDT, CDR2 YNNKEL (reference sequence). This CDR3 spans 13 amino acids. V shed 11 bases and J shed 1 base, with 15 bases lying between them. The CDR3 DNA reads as TGTGCCGTCAAAGGAGGACGTTCCTACGAGCAGTACTTC. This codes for CAVKGGRSYEQYF.

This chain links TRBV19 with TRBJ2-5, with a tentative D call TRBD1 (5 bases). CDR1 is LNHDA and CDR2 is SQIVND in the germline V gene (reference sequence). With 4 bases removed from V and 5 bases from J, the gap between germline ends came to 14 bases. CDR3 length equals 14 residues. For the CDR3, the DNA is TGTGCCAGTAGTAGGGTAGGGGTTCGGGAGACCCAGTACTTC. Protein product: CASSRVGVRETQYF.